This T cell receptor (beta chain) was identified during a study of CD8+ T cells in alopecia areata. Study-level findings and limits: Affected lesional scalp, above all in alopecia totalis/universalis, was more clonal than normal scalp. Scalp and blood samples kept many expanded lesional clones throughout tofacitinib. Tofacitinib produced a significant decrease in scalp clonality and in expanded CD8+ clones among the top 100. Shared TCR sequences were less clear between patients than in mice, possibly partly from HLA diversity.

cDNA prepared by RNA extraction and subsequent reverse transcription served as the template for sequencing. Data came from immunoSEQ multiplex PCR; TCRdb stores just in-frame clones and leaves some out. The repertoire holds hundreds of thousands of clones, with 66% as singletons. The CDR3 length is 12 residues. Germline V gene lookup returns CDR1 SQVTM and CDR2 ANQGSEA. The ends were cut back, 8 bases at V and 8 bases at J, with 18 bases in the middle. Turning to this clone: Its target is not known.

Treatment noted: oral pan-JAK inhibitor, 5-10 mg twice daily. The source of this sequence is a human donor with alopecia areata. The sample consisted of CD4+ T cells sorted from blood, taken at roughly week 45, from a patient treated with tofacitinib. The chain carries TRBV29-1 and TRBJ1-1; D not certain. CDR3: CSSLSLNKEAFF. CDR3 bases: TGCAGCTCGCTCAGTCTCAATAAGGAAGCTTTCTTT.